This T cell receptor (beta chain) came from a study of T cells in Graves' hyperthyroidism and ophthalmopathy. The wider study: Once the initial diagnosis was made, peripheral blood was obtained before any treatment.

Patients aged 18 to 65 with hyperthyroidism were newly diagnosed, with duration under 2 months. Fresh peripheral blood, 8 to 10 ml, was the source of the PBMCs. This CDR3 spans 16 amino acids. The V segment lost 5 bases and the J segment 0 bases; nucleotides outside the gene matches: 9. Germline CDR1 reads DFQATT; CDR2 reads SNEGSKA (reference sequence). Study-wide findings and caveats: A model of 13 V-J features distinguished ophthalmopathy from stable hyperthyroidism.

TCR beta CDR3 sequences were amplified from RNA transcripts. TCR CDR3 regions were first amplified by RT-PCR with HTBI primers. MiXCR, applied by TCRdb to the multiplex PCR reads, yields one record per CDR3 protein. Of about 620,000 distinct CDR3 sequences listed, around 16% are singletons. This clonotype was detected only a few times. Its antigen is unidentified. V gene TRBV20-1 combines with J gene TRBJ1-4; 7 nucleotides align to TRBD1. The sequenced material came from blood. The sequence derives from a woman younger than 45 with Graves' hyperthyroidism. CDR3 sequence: CSALPGQLTTNEKLFF. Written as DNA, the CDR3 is TGCAGTGCTTTACCGGGACAGCTGACAACTAATGAAAAACTGTTTTTT.